This T cell receptor beta chain stems from a study of blood T cell repertoires in COVID-19. Study background: PBMCs, B-cell-depleted T cells, or T cells were the source of the cDNA or gDNA that made up the material.

This clone is a singleton in its sample. In the authors' workflow: By means of reference gene primer amplification, nucleated cell counts were estimated. Profiled with immunoSEQ multiplex PCR; TCRdb holds only in-frame clones, not every one. V, J and clone size are those of that table, while D and trimming were read from the DNA. The table has some 280,000 clones, approximately 86% seen once. The sequencing input was peripheral blood. The source is a woman in her forties or fifties with active or convalescent COVID-19.

For the CDR3, the DNA is TGTGCCAGCAGCCGGGCTAGCGGGGTCTGGGGAGATACGCAGTATTTT. Translated, it gives CASSRASGVWGDTQYF. The rearrangement links TRBV7-9 to TRBJ2-3; 9 bases match TRBD2. Germline values: CDR1 SEHNR, CDR2 FQNEAQ (reference sequence). The V and J ends lost 5 bases and 5 bases, in that order; junction bases with no gene match: 11. The CDR3 loop spans 16 amino acids.